This T cell receptor (beta chain) was sequenced during a study of T cells in Graves' hyperthyroidism and ophthalmopathy. This clonotype was detected ten times or more. V lost 3 bases, J lost 8 bases, and 10 bases lay in between. Germline V gene lookup returns CDR1 MNHEY and CDR2 SMNVEV (reference sequence). The CDR3 length is 12 residues. Ophthalmopathy patients had Clinical Activity Score at least 3, NOSPECS grade at least 4, duration under 3 months. Uncontrolled infection, other autoimmune disease, pregnancy or lactation led to exclusion. The PBMCs were sourced from fresh peripheral blood (more than 9 ml). Regions amplified from RNA transcripts were the TCR beta CDR3 regions. The TCR CDR3 first-round RT-PCR relied on the HTBI primer set. TCRdb recomputed calls from the multiplex PCR reads with MiXCR, one row per CDR3 protein. The table shows fewer than 700,000 distinct CDR3 sequences, with roughly 18% occurring only once.

V is TRBV27 and J is TRBJ1-2, with D perhaps matching TRBD1 (5 bases). The TCR originated in a woman aged 18-29 years with Graves' ophthalmopathy. Sequenced material: blood. The CDR3 region has the DNA TGTGCCAGCAGTTTGCAGGGTGAAGGCTACACCTTC. Its protein product is CASSLQGEGYTF.